The 30 T cell receptor beta chains below were found in one sample sequenced in a study of cytomegalovirus exposure and HLA in healthy donors (dated 2017 in TCRdb). The library was produced with the immunoSEQ multiplex PCR assay. The immuneACCESS repertoire file appears here via TCRdb, limited to in-frame rearrangements. These files lack a portion of the clones; in checked studies, under half of the deficit traces to unresolved V genes, and the cause of the others is not known. The sample data list 150,000 to 200,000 clones, and about three quarters of these were observed just once. The top ten clones comprise 0.95% to 1.5% of the sample. Sequences were obtained from PBMCs. The receptors were sampled from a woman aged 25-40 years in good health and CMV-seronegative.

This clone has only one observation. The chain combines TRBV4-1 with TRBJ1-1; 10 positions match TRBD1. J lost 11 bases, V lost 6 bases, and 12 bases had no gene match. The germline V gene encodes CDR1 MGHRA and CDR2 YSYEKL. This CDR3 has 14 amino acids. This CDR3 is CASSLDRGREGAFF. As DNA, the CDR3 is TGCGCCAGCAGTCTAGACAGGGGGCGAGAGGGGGCTTTCTTT.

The rearrangement uses TRBV19 and TRBJ2-1, with D possibly TRBD1 on 7 matching bases. The CDR3 sequence is 17 residues long. The germline gives CDR1 LNHDA, CDR2 SQIVND (reference sequence). Between the trimmed V and J ends, which lost 4 bases and 7 bases, there was a span of 23 bases. The CDR3 here is CASSRRRGTAVQNEQFF. Written as DNA, the CDR3 is TGTGCCAGTAGTAGAAGGCGCGGGACAGCTGTACAGAATGAGCAGTTCTTC. The entire variable domain, with the rest obtained from reference TRBV19 and TRBJ2-1, is as follows: DGGITQSPKYLFRKEGQNVTLSCEQNLNHDAMYWYRQDPGQGLRLIYYSQIVNDFQKGDIAEGYSVSREKKESFPLTVTSAQKNPTAFYLCASSRRRGTAVQNEQFFGPGTRLTVL.

The chain carries TRBV2 and TRBJ1-2; D is possibly TRBD1 (5 bases). The CDR3 runs to 13 residues. Germline CDR1 SNHLY, CDR2 FYNNEI. The CDR3 region is CASRGEGAGGYTF. In nucleotides, the CDR3 is TGTGCTTCCCGGGGGGAAGGGGCGGGCGGCTACACCTTC.

This clone came up once. The V call is TRBV7-3, the J call TRBJ2-2, with 9 bases matching TRBD1. Germline CDR1 reads SGHTA; CDR2 reads FQGTGA. The CDR3 sequence is 15 residues long. J gave up 7 bases and V 4 bases, and 7 bases lay outside the gene matches. DNA of the CDR3: TGTGCCAGCAGCTCTACAGGGGGCTTCGGCGGGGAGCTGTTTTTT. Translating it yields CASSSTGGFGGELFF.

This chain uses TRBV27 with TRBJ1-1; possibly TRBD1 for D (6 bases). The germline gives CDR1 MNHEY, CDR2 SMNVEV (reference sequence). The CDR3 is made up of 17 amino acids. Trimming took 3 bases from V and 1 from J, leaving 18 bases between them. The CDR3 DNA follows: TGTGCCAGCAGTTTCGGCCCCGTGCAGGGGCCGAACACTGAAGCTTTCTTT. This encodes CASSFGPVQGPNTEAFF.

The rearrangement joins TRBV6-4 to TRBJ2-6, with D maybe TRBD2 (5 bases). The CDR3 consists of 15 residues. V was pared by 6 bases and J by 0 bases, with 9 bases between. The germline CDR1 and CDR2 sequences are MRHNA and SNTAGT. The CDR3 DNA follows: TGTGCCAGCAGCCCAACTAGCTCTGGGGCCAACGTCCTGACTTTC. Protein: CASSPTSSGANVLTF.

The rearrangement links TRBV5-1 to TRBJ1-1, with 9 bases matching TRBD1. This CDR3 has 18 residues. CDR1 is SGHRS, CDR2 YFSETQ, per germline. V dropped 0 bases and J dropped 4; count of bases not matched to a gene: 13. The CDR3 spells CASSLASGTGSFGTEAFF. The CDR3 nucleotides read TGCGCCAGCAGCTTGGCTTCCGGGACAGGGTCCTTTGGCACTGAAGCTTTCTTT. Full variable domain (rest looked up from reference TRBV5-1 and TRBJ1-1): KAGVTQTPRYLIKTRGQQVTLSCSPISGHRSVSWYQQTPGQGLQFLFEYFSETQRNKGNFPGRFSGRQFSNSRSEMNVSTLELGDSALYLCASSLASGTGSFGTEAFFGQGTRLTVV.

This clone was seen only once. The V and J genes are TRBV5-6 and TRBJ2-2, with D hard to call. The CDR3 is 16 amino acids. V lost 0 bases to trimming and J lost 7 bases, with 16 bases between them. Germline V gene data show CDR1 as SGHDT and CDR2 as YYEEEE. The CDR3 DNA is TGTGCCAGCAGCTTGGCCCTAGTTAAAGCCGGCGGGGAGCTGTTTTTT. Its protein is CASSLALVKAGGELFF.

V and J are TRBV10-3 and TRBJ1-4; D might be TRBD1 (6 bases). CDR3 length equals 11 residues. V was trimmed by 11 bases and J by 7 bases, leaving 11 bases between them. Per germline, CDR1 ENHRY and CDR2 SYGVKD. DNA of the CDR3: TGTGCCCAAAGGGGGGGTGAAAAACTGTTTTTT. Translated: CAQRGGEKLFF.

This clone has only a few counts. The chain combines TRBV2 with TRBJ1-1; TRBD1 matches at 8 bases. The CDR3 covers 14 residues. V lost 6 bases and J lost 5; bases outside the gene matches: 8. The germline CDR1 and CDR2 sequences are SNHLY and FYNNEI. This CDR3 is CASRNGQGGTEAFF. DNA for the CDR3: TGTGCCAGCAGGAATGGACAGGGAGGTACTGAAGCTTTCTTT.

The chain combines TRBV9 with TRBJ2-1, with D maybe TRBD1 (5 bases). The germline V gene has CDR1 SGDLS and CDR2 YYNGEE. V lost 0 bases and J 3 bases, leaving 10 bases between the germline ends. The CDR3 is 15 residues long. DNA of the CDR3: TGTGCCAGCAGCGTAGGTCAGGGCCTCTACAATGAGCAGTTCTTC. Its protein is CASSVGQGLYNEQFF.

V gene TRBV2 combines with J gene TRBJ2-4; 7 nucleotides align to TRBD1. Germline CDR1 SNHLY, CDR2 FYNNEI. The CDR3 runs 14 residues. Unmatched junction bases numbered 3, after V lost 6 bases and J lost 1 base. The CDR3 bases are TGTGCCAGCAGAACAGGGGTCGCCAAAAACATTCAGTACTTC. This gives the protein CASRTGVAKNIQYF.

Remarks on this clone: The same CDR3 arises from other DNA sequences in this sample as well. The V and J genes are TRBV7-2 and TRBJ2-3, with D uncertain. Germline-derived CDR1 and CDR2 are SGHTA and FQGNSA. The CDR3 extends over 12 amino acids. Trimming removed 5 bases at V and 2 bases at J, with 5 bases between. The CDR3 DNA follows: TGTGCCAGCAGCACTTACACAGATACGCAGTATTTT. Translation: CASSTYTDTQYF.

This clone was counted once. The chain has TRBV30 and TRBJ1-5; 9 nucleotides line up with TRBD1. The CDR3 contains 15 residues. Germline V gene sequence: CDR1 GTSNPN, CDR2 SVGIG (reference sequence). The V and J ends lost 3 bases and 6 bases, in that order; junction bases with no gene match: 9. The CDR3 sequence: CAWSEYRGRGQPQHF. The CDR3 DNA reads as TGTGCCTGGAGCGAATACAGGGGGCGCGGTCAGCCCCAGCATTTT.

The table lists this clone with a few counts. This chain connects TRBV5-1 to TRBJ2-2; no definite D call. Trimming pared 0 bases from V and 7 bases from J, leaving 7 bases between. Germline CDR1 and CDR2: SGHRS and YFSETQ. CDR3 size: 13 residues. CDR3: CASSLALGGELFF. For the CDR3, the DNA is TGCGCCAGCAGCTTGGCCCTAGGCGGGGAGCTGTTTTTT.

V is TRBV5-6 and J is TRBJ2-5, with 11 nucleotides matching TRBD1. J gave up 2 bases and V 6 bases, and 9 bases lay outside the gene matches. This CDR3 spans 16 amino acids. The V gene's germline CDR1 is SGHDT and CDR2 YYEEEE. CDR3 amino acids: CASTPLRDRGQETQYF. Here the CDR3 DNA reads TGTGCCAGCACCCCACTCCGGGACAGGGGGCAAGAGACCCAGTACTTC.

This clone was picked up many times. This CDR3 reads CASIASGGSSYNEQFF. The CDR3 nucleotides read TGTGCCAGCATCGCTAGCGGGGGGAGCTCCTACAATGAGCAGTTCTTC. The chain has TRBV28 and TRBJ2-1, with 11 bases identical to TRBD2. CDR1 and CDR2 (germline): MDHEN, SYDVKM. Trimming took 7 bases from V and 0 from J; bases not matched to a gene: 5. CDR3 length equals 16 residues.

The chain employs TRBV5-1 and TRBJ1-1; 9 positions match TRBD1. V trimming: 0 bases; J trimming: 3 bases; junction bases outside the gene matches: 3. The germline V gene encodes CDR1 SGHRS and CDR2 YFSETQ. The CDR3 runs to 15 residues. CDR3 bases: TGCGCCAGCAGCTTGGGGGACAGGGAATACACTGAAGCTTTCTTT. This encodes CASSLGDREYTEAFF.

V usage is TRBV28 and J usage is TRBJ2-7; no definite D call. The CDR3 runs to 12 residues. The V gene lost 3 bases and the J gene lost 4 bases, with 7 bases spanning the gap. Per the germline V gene, CDR1 is MDHEN and CDR2 is SYDVKM. The CDR3 reads CASSLFQYEQYF. CDR3 in DNA: TGTGCCAGCAGTTTGTTTCAGTACGAGCAGTACTTC.

The rearrangement links TRBV5-1 to TRBJ2-7; TRBD1 is a possible D gene (6 bases). This CDR3 has 14 residues. Germline V gene lookup returns CDR1 SGHRS and CDR2 YFSETQ. Trimming removed 3 bases at V and 2 bases at J, with 12 bases between. The CDR3 bases are TGCGCCAGCAGCTACCAGGGGTCCACCTACGAGCAGTACTTC. Translated, it gives CASSYQGSTYEQYF.

V usage is TRBV5-1 and J usage is TRBJ2-1, with 11 positions matching TRBD2. The ends lost 3 bases at V and 9 bases at J; junction bases unmatched: 5. Looked up from germline, CDR1 is SGHRS and CDR2 is YFSETQ. This CDR3 region has 14 residues. CDR3 in DNA: TGCGCCAGCAGCTCTAGCGGGGGGCAGGGTGAGCAGTTCTTC. Residues: CASSSSGGQGEQFF.

This chain joins TRBV2 and TRBJ2-1, with 7 bases identical to TRBD2. From germline, CDR1 is SNHLY and CDR2 FYNNEI. V was clipped by 6 bases and J by 0 bases; unmatched bases: 5. The CDR3 is 15 residues long. The CDR3 is CASSRTGGSYNEQFF. CDR3 bases: TGTGCCAGCAGCCGTACGGGGGGCTCCTACAATGAGCAGTTCTTC.

This rearrangement joins TRBV2 to TRBJ1-2; D is undetermined. Germline CDR1 and CDR2: SNHLY and FYNNEI. The germline V and J ends were trimmed by 8 bases and 5 bases, with 24 bases remaining between them. The CDR3 length is 16 residues. CDR3 loop: CASVLSSMPSLYGYTF. CDR3 coding DNA: TGTGCCAGCGTATTAAGTAGCATGCCCTCCTTATATGGCTACACCTTC.

This chain connects TRBV29-1 to TRBJ1-2, with 10 bases aligning to TRBD1. The V and J ends lost 3 bases and 0 bases, in that order; junction bases with no gene match: 4. The CDR3 covers 15 residues. Looked up from germline, CDR1 is SQVTM and CDR2 is ANQGSEA. In nucleotides, the CDR3 is TGCAGCGTTGAGGACAGGGGGAGAGCTAACTATGGCTACACCTTC. It translates to CSVEDRGRANYGYTF.

The rearrangement links TRBV6-1 to TRBJ1-4, with D perhaps TRBD1 (6 bases). Trimming took 2 bases from V and 8 from J, leaving 9 bases between them. The CDR3 covers 13 residues. Per germline, CDR1 MNHNS and CDR2 SASEGT. The CDR3 DNA sequence: TGTGCCAGCAGTGAACAGGGGTGGGAAAAACTGTTTTTT. It yields the protein CASSEQGWEKLFF.

The chain is built from TRBV5-1 and TRBJ2-7, with 9 bases aligning to TRBD1. The J segment lost 6 bases and the V segment lost 2 bases, leaving 6 bases of the junction unmatched. Germline values: CDR1 SGHRS, CDR2 YFSETQ. This CDR3 is 14 amino acids long. The CDR3 reads CASSFEGQGVEQYF. CDR3 sequence (DNA): TGCGCCAGCAGCTTTGAGGGACAGGGAGTCGAGCAGTACTTC.

The chain recombines TRBV18 with TRBJ2-7; 13 nucleotides align to TRBD2. V lost 0 bases to trimming and J lost 4 bases; unmatched junction nucleotides: 3. The CDR3 loop spans 16 amino acids. CDR1 is KGHSH and CDR2 is LQKENI in the germline V gene. CDR3 amino acids: CASSPPGLAGPYEQYF. The CDR3 bases are TGTGCCAGCTCACCACCGGGACTAGCGGGACCTTACGAGCAGTACTTC. The full variable domain, its missing parts supplied by reference TRBV18 and TRBJ2-7, is NAGVMQNPRHLVRRRGQEARLRCSPMKGHSHVYWYRQLPEEGLKFMVYLQKENIIDESGMPKERFSAEFPKEGPSILRIQQVVRGDSAAYFCASSPPGLAGPYEQYFGPGTRLTVT.

The chain has TRBV5-5 and TRBJ1-1; possibly TRBD1 for D (6 bases). The CDR3 covers 14 residues. Between the trimmed V and J ends, which lost 1 base and 1 base, there was a span of 8 bases. CDR1 SGHKS and CDR2 YYEKEE come from the germline V gene (reference sequence). The CDR3 nucleotides are TGTGCCAGCAGCTTGACGACAGGGAACACTGAAGCTTTCTTT. It translates to CASSLTTGNTEAFF.

The CDR3 sequence is CASSVDRGLAGELFF. DNA for the CDR3: TGTGCCAGCAGCGTCGACAGGGGGCTCGCCGGGGAGCTGTTTTTT. This chain connects TRBV9 to TRBJ2-2, with TRBD1 identical over 10 bases. The CDR3 length is 15 residues. Germline CDR1 is SGDLS and CDR2 is YYNGEE. The V gene end was trimmed by 2 bases and the J gene end by 6 bases; junction bases not matched to a gene: 4.

V and J are TRBV5-6 and TRBJ2-7; TRBD2 matches 9 bases. Germline lookup yields CDR1 SGHDT and CDR2 YYEEEE. This CDR3 has 14 residues. V gave up 5 bases and J gave up 4 bases; unmatched junction bases: 7. CDR3 residues: CASSSGTSFYEQYF. CDR3 coding DNA: TGTGCCAGCAGTTCCGGGACTAGCTTTTACGAGCAGTACTTC.